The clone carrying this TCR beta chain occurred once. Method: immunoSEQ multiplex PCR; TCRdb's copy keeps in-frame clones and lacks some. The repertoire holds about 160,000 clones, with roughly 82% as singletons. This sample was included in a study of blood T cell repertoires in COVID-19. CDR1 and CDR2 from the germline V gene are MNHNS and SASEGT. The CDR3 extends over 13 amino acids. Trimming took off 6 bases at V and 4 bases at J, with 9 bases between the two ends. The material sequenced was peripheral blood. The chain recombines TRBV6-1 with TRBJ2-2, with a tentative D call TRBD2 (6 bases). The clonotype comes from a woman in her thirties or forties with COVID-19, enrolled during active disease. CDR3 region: CASSRDFTGELFF. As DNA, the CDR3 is TGTGCCAGCAGCAGGGACTTCACCGGGGAGCTGTTTTTT.